The 27 T cell receptor beta chains below all came from one sample that was sequenced in a study of human T cells and chemical hapten exposure. One entry per CDR3 protein, called by TCRdb with MiXCR from the RACE reads. The sample holds more than 75,000 distinct CDR3 sequences, roughly a tenth seen once. Time point denoted: pre-sensitization, week 0. Treatment meaning: therapeutic diphenylcyclopropenone sensitization with weekly scalp DPC. The source was whole blood, collected in connection with sensitization to the hapten diphenylcyclopropenone (DPC). The receptors shown here come from a woman aged 35 to 49 with alopecia areata. Some clones in this sample may be carry-over from other donors' samples.

On this clonotype itself: At one end, the junction sequence differs from germline, possibly due to a read error. The chain combines TRBV29-1 with TRBJ2-5; no clear D. CDR1 and CDR2 (germline): SQVTM, ANQGSEA. CDR3 size: 16 residues. The CDR3: CSVDGTDRSYQDTQYF. The CDR3 DNA is TGCAGCGTTGATGGAACAGACCGATCGTACCAAGACACCCAGTACTTC. Looking up the rest from reference TRBV29-1 and TRBJ2-5 gives the full variable domain: SAVISQKPSRDICQRGTSLTIQCQVDSQVTMMFWYRQQPGQSLTLIATANQGSEATYESGFVIDKFPISRPNLTFSTLTVSNMSPEDSSIYLCSVDGTDRSYQDTQYFGPGTRLLVL.

This clonotype was seen at least ten times. The rearrangement links TRBV7-2 to TRBJ2-5; no definite D call. The CDR3 runs to 14 residues. CDR1 and CDR2 (germline): SGHTA, FQGNSA. V was pared by 1 base and J by 5 bases, with 11 bases between. CDR3 bases: TGTGCCAGCAGCTTAGTAGTGGGGATGGAGACCCAGTACTTC. It translates to CASSLVVGMETQYF.

This clonotype has ten or more counts. V is TRBV4-2 and J is TRBJ2-2, with 8 positions matching TRBD2. V gave up 0 bases and J gave up 5 bases; unmatched junction bases: 2. The length of the CDR3 is 15 residues. The germline V gene has CDR1 LGHNA and CDR2 YNFKEQ. The CDR3 sequence is CASSQEGLVTGELFF. The CDR3 DNA reads TGTGCCAGCAGCCAAGAGGGACTAGTAACCGGGGAGCTGTTTTTT.

Regarding this clonotype: Just one base apart from a much larger clone, this may be a read error. V is TRBV4-2 and J is TRBJ1-2; 7 nucleotides match TRBD1. The CDR3 is 14 residues long. Germline loops: CDR1 LGHNA, CDR2 YNFKEQ. V was pared by 4 bases and J by 7 bases, with 9 bases of the junction left unmatched. CDR3 nucleotides: TGTGCCAGCAGCCTCGGGACAGCGAGCGGTGGCTACACCTTC. Translated: CASSLGTASGGYTF.

V and J are TRBV10-3 and TRBJ2-1; a weak D match, TRBD1 (5 bases). The CDR3 covers 15 residues. Per the germline V gene, CDR1 is ENHRY and CDR2 is SYGVKD. Trimming shortened V by 5 bases and J by 4 bases, and 15 bases separated the two germline ends. The CDR3 region has the DNA TGTGCCATCAGTAGGGGCGCCTCCTCTTACAATGAGCAGTTCTTC. Protein: CAISRGASSYNEQFF.

V gene TRBV11-2 combines with J gene TRBJ1-5; 8 bases map to TRBD1. The ends lost 4 bases at V and 10 bases at J; junction bases unmatched: 3. CDR1 is SGHAT and CDR2 is FQNNGV in the germline V gene. The CDR3 has 12 amino acids. This CDR3 is CASSSDRAPQHF. In nucleotides, the CDR3 is TGTGCCAGCAGCTCGGACAGGGCACCCCAGCATTTT.

As concerns this clonotype: This may stem from a read error, because a much larger clone lies one nucleotide away. In this CDR3 the conserved last residue, phenylalanine or tryptophan, is missing, so a read error is likely. The chain is built from TRBV5-4 and TRBJ1-1, with a tentative D call TRBD1 (6 bases). Trimming pared 3 bases from V and 0 bases from J, leaving 12 bases between. The CDR3 is 15 amino acids. CDR1 is SGHNT and CDR2 is YYREEE in the germline V gene (reference sequence). Here the CDR3 DNA reads TGTGCCAGCAGCTCACGGACAGTCCTGAACACTGAAGCTTTCCTT. This sequence encodes CASSSRTVLNTEAFL.

A few counts support this clonotype. The rearrangement links TRBV12-3 or TRBV12-4 to TRBJ1-5; D is undetermined. Between the trimmed V and J ends, which lost 5 bases and 5 bases, there was a span of 13 bases. This CDR3 is 14 amino acids long. CDR3 sequence (DNA): TGTGCCAGCAGTCCAGACGGGTTTTATCAGCCCCAGCATTTT. This translates into CASSPDGFYQPQHF.

This clonotype was picked up a small number of times. This sequence joins TRBV7-2 and TRBJ2-7; possible D gene TRBD1, 6 bases. The V gene's germline CDR1 is SGHTA and CDR2 FQGNSA. V was shortened by 2 bases and J by 0 bases, with 20 bases between the two germline ends. The CDR3 is 18 residues long. CDR3 coding DNA: TGTGCCAGCAGCTTACCTCTGAACAGGGCCAGAAGCTCCTACGAGCAGTACTTC. It specifies CASSLPLNRARSSYEQYF.

This clonotype was counted a few times. This chain joins TRBV29-1 and TRBJ2-4; a weak D match, TRBD2 (5 bases). This CDR3 is built from 14 residues. The ends were cut back, 0 bases at V and 8 bases at J, with 14 bases in the middle. CDR1 is SQVTM, CDR2 ANQGSEA, per germline. CDR3 nucleotides: TGCAGCGTTGAAGATCAGCAGGAGGTCGACATTCAGTACTTC. Protein sequence: CSVEDQQEVDIQYF.

This clonotype was detected ten times or more. The chain combines TRBV6-6 with TRBJ2-4, with D uncertain. V was shortened by 10 bases and J by 0 bases, with 13 bases between the two germline ends. Germline loops: CDR1 MNHNY, CDR2 SVGAGI (reference sequence). The CDR3 spans 14 residues. As DNA, the CDR3 is TGTGCCACCGAGGATTCTCTAGCCAAAAACATTCAGTACTTC. Residues: CATEDSLAKNIQYF.

This clonotype appeared a few times. The rearrangement uses TRBV7-9 and TRBJ2-3, with 8 bases aligning to TRBD1. Germline V CDR1 and CDR2: SEHNR, FQNEAQ (reference sequence). J lost 4 bases, V lost 7 bases, and 4 bases had no gene match. CDR3 length: 13 residues. The CDR3 DNA sequence: TGTGCCAGCACCGACAGGGGCCCAGATACGCAGTATTTT. Its protein is CASTDRGPDTQYF.

The chain uses TRBV5-6 and TRBJ2-1; D not resolved. The CDR3 loop spans 14 amino acids. V lost 0 bases and J 7 bases, leaving 11 bases between the germline ends. Germline CDR1 reads SGHDT; CDR2 reads YYEEEE. The CDR3 coding sequence is TGTGCCAGCAGCTTGGAGGCCCGCGGAAATGAGCAGTTCTTC. This gives the protein CASSLEARGNEQFF.

This clonotype was counted at least ten times. The rearrangement links TRBV30 to TRBJ2-5; 9 positions agree with TRBD1. The J segment lost 1 base and the V segment lost 2 bases, leaving 5 bases of the junction unmatched. CDR1 is GTSNPN and CDR2 is SVGIG in the germline V gene (reference sequence). This CDR3 is 15 amino acids long. The CDR3 sequence: CAWSQGTGTQETQYF. DNA for the CDR3: TGTGCCTGGAGTCAAGGGACAGGGACCCAAGAGACCCAGTACTTC. Using reference TRBV30 and TRBJ2-5 for the parts outside the CDR3, the full variable domain is SQTIHQWPATLVQPVGSPLSLECTVEGTSNPNLYWYRQAAGRGLQLLFYSVGIGQISSEVPQNLSASRPQDRQFILSSKKLLLSDSGFYLCAWSQGTGTQETQYFGPGTRLLVL.

The sample holds a few counts of this clonotype. The chain has TRBV6-5 and TRBJ2-1; TRBD1 aligns across 10 bases. Germline V gives CDR1 MNHEY, CDR2 SVGAGI. Trimming took 4 bases from V and 5 from J; bases not matched to a gene: 5. This CDR3 has 15 residues. Here the CDR3 DNA reads TGTGCCAGCAGTTTGGGGACAGGGGCAAACAATGAGCAGTTCTTC. Translation gives CASSLGTGANNEQFF.

This chain joins TRBV6-2 or TRBV6-3 and TRBJ1-5, with D possibly matching TRBD1 (5 bases). Deletions cut 6 bases from V and 1 base from J, with 7 bases between. CDR1 MNHEY and CDR2 SVGEGT come from the germline V gene. The CDR3 extends over 13 amino acids. CDR3 nucleotide sequence: TGTGCCAGCAGACGACAGAGCAATCAGCCCCAGCATTTT. As protein: CASRRQSNQPQHF.

This clonotype showed up many times. The CDR3 loop is CASSLVRGAINEQYF. In DNA, the CDR3 is TGTGCCAGCAGCTTAGTGCGGGGGGCGATCAACGAGCAGTACTTC. The chain carries TRBV7-9 and TRBJ2-7; 8 bases are shared with TRBD2. CDR1 and CDR2 from the germline V gene are SEHNR and FQNEAQ (reference sequence). Losses at the gene ends were 1 base for V and 5 bases for J; bases not matched to a gene: 7. CDR3 size: 15 residues.

In this sample, this clonotype turned up many times. The J gene is TRBJ2-4, the V gene TRBV27, with D possibly called TRBD1 or TRBD2 (5 bases each). This CDR3 contains 17 residues. Trimming took off 6 bases at V and 5 bases at J, with 23 bases between the two ends. CDR1 is MNHEY and CDR2 is SMNVEV in the germline V gene (reference sequence). The CDR3 is CASSSGPETSLENIQYF. For the CDR3, the DNA is TGTGCCAGCAGCTCGGGACCCGAAACATCGCTCGAAAACATTCAGTACTTC.

This clonotype has only a few counts. CDR3 residues: CASSPLNEQFF. CDR3 coding DNA: TGTGCCAGCAGCCCCCTGAATGAGCAGTTCTTC. The chain is built from TRBV13 and TRBJ2-1, with D unclear. Trimming removed 5 bases from V and 7 bases from J, with 6 bases in between. CDR1 and CDR2 from the germline V gene are PRHDT and FYEKMQ (reference sequence). CDR3 length: 11 residues.

The rearrangement links TRBV7-9 to TRBJ2-5; D gene uncertain. The CDR3 sequence is 11 residues long. Germline values: CDR1 SEHNR, CDR2 FQNEAQ (reference sequence). The V end lost 5 bases, the J end lost 5 bases, and 6 bases lay between the germline ends. The DNA for the CDR3 is TGTGCCAGCAGCCTAAGTGAGACCCAGTACTTC. Translation gives CASSLSETQYF.

At least ten counts were recorded for this clonotype. This sequence joins TRBV7-2 and TRBJ2-4, with D possibly called TRBD1 or TRBD2 (5 bases each). The germline V gene encodes CDR1 SGHTA and CDR2 FQGNSA. The V gene lost 4 bases and the J gene lost 8 bases, with 12 bases spanning the gap. This CDR3 is built from 13 residues. The CDR3 here is CASSSVRGYIQYF. CDR3 DNA: TGTGCCAGCAGCTCAGTGAGGGGATACATTCAGTACTTC.

This clonotype showed up just a few times. CDR3 residues: CASSLSGTRGEQYF. In DNA form, the CDR3 reads TGTGCCAGCAGCTTATCAGGGACTAGAGGGGAGCAGTACTTC. The rearrangement joins TRBV11-2 to TRBJ2-7; TRBD2 agrees at 8 bases. Germline CDR1 SGHAT, CDR2 FQNNGV. The CDR3 has 14 amino acids. V lost 2 bases to trimming and J lost 7 bases; unmatched junction nucleotides: 7. Filled out from reference TRBV11-2 and TRBJ2-7, the complete variable domain reads EAGVAQSPRYKIIEKRQSVAFWCNPISGHATLYWYQQILGQGPKLLIQFQNNGVVDDSQLPKDRFSAERLKGVDSTLKIQPAKLEDSAVYLCASSLSGTRGEQYFGPGTRLTVT.

This clonotype was recorded at least ten times. The CDR3 region is CASSPNQETQYF. CDR3 bases: TGCGCCAGCAGCCCCAACCAAGAGACCCAGTACTTC. This rearrangement joins TRBV5-1 to TRBJ2-5, with no clear D. Trimming shortened V by 4 bases and J by 0 bases, and 4 bases separated the two germline ends. The V gene's germline CDR1 is SGHRS and CDR2 YFSETQ. There are 12 residues in the CDR3.

This clonotype was seen at least ten times. V usage is TRBV7-7 and J usage is TRBJ2-7; 7 positions match TRBD1. Germline V gene lookup returns CDR1 SSHAT and CDR2 FNYEAQ (reference sequence). The CDR3 spans 15 residues. V was clipped by 5 bases and J by 0 bases; unmatched bases: 7. The DNA for the CDR3 is TGTGCCAGCAGCCCAGGACAGGCGATCTCCTACGAGCAGTACTTC. Translating it yields CASSPGQAISYEQYF. Looking up the rest from reference TRBV7-7 and TRBJ2-7 gives the full variable domain: GAGVSQSPRYKVTKRGQDVTLRCDPISSHATLYWYQQALGQGPEFLTYFNYEAQPDKSGLPSDRFSAERPEGSISTLTIQRTEQRDSAMYRCASSPGQAISYEQYFGPGTRLTVT.

This clonotype was counted a few times. V usage is TRBV4-2 and J usage is TRBJ2-2, with 7 nucleotides matching TRBD1. CDR3 length: 16 amino acids. V was pared by 3 bases and J by 5 bases, with 9 bases of the junction left unmatched. Germline loops: CDR1 LGHNA, CDR2 YNFKEQ. CDR3 region: CASSHSYRGGTGELFF. The CDR3 coding sequence is TGTGCCAGCAGCCATTCGTACAGGGGTGGGACCGGGGAGCTGTTTTTT.

CDR3 bases: TGTGCCAGCTCACCAACGAGACTAGCGGGAATGACCGGGGAGCTGTTTTTT. Translating it yields CASSPTRLAGMTGELFF. J is TRBJ2-2 and V is TRBV18, with 11 bases matching TRBD2. The CDR3 runs 17 residues. After removal of 2 bases from V and 5 bases from J, the junction contained 7 bases not matched to a gene. Germline loops: CDR1 KGHSH, CDR2 LQKENI.

The rearrangement links TRBV12-3 or TRBV12-4 to TRBJ2-2, with 8 bases identical to TRBD1. The V segment lost 6 bases and the J segment 5 bases; nucleotides outside the gene matches: 5. This CDR3 is built from 14 residues. The CDR3 is CASRQGAQTGELFF. CDR3 coding DNA: TGTGCCAGCAGGCAGGGGGCGCAGACCGGGGAGCTGTTTTTT.